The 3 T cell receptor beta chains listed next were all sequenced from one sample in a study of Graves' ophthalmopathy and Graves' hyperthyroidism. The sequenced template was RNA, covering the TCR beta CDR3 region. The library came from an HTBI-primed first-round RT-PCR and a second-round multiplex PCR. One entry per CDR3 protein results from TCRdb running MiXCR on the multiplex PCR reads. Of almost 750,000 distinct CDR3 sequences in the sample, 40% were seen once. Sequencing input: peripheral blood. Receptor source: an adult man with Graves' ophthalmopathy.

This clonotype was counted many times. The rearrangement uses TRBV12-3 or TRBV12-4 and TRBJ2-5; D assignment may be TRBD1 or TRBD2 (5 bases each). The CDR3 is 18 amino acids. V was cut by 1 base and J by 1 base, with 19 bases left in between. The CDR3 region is CASSLVGLWGKSQETQYF. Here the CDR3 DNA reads TGTGCCAGCAGTTTAGTGGGTTTATGGGGGAAATCCCAAGAGACCCAGTACTTC.

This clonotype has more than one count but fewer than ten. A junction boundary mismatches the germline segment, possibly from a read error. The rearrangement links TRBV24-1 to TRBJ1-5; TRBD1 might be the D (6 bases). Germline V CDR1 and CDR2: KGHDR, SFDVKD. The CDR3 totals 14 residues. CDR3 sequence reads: CASSYHRDNQPQHF. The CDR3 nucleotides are TGTGCCAGCAGTTATCACAGGGACAATCAGCCCCAGCATTTT.

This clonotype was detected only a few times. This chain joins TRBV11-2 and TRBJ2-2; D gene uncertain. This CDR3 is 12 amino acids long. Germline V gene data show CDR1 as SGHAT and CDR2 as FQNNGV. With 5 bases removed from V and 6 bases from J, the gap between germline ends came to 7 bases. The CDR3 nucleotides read TGTGCCAGCAGCATTGTATCCGGGGAGCTGTTTTTT. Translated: CASSIVSGELFF.